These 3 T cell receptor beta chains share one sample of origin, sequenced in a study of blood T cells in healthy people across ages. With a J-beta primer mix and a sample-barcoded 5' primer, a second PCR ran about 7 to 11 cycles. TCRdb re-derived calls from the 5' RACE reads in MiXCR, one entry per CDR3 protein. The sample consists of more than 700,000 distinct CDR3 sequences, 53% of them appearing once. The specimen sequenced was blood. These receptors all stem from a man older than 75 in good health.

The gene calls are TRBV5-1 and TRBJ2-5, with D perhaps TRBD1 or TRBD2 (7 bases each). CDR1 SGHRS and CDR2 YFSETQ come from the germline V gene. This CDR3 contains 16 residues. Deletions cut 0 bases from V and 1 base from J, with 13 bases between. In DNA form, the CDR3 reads TGCGCCAGCAGCTTGGCCTCCAGGGGGGGCCAAGAGACCCAGTACTTC. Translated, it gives CASSLASRGGQETQYF.

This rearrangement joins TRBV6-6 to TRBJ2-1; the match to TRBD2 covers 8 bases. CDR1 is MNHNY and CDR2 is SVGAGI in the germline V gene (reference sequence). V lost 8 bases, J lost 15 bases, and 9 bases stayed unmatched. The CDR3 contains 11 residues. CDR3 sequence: CASLRGGPPFF. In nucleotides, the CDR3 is TGTGCCAGCCTCCGGGGGGGACCCCCGTTCTTC.

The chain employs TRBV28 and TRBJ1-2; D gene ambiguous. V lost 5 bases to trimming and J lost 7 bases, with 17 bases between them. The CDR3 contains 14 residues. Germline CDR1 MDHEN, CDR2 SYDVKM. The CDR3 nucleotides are TGTGCCAGCAGTCCCCCCGAACGGCCCGGTGGCTACACCTTC. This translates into CASSPPERPGGYTF.